These 10 T cell receptor beta chains were all obtained from the same sample, sequenced in a study of CD8+ T cells in alopecia areata. Sequencing relied on a cDNA template that was reverse transcribed from extracted RNA. Clones were read by immunoSEQ multiplex PCR, and TCRdb kept only the in-frame ones, dropping some. The sample includes some 100,000 clones, 58% of them seen just once. Treatment described: oral pan-JAK inhibitor, 5-10 mg twice daily. Sequencing used CD8+ T cells sorted from blood, obtained at week 4, from a patient treated with tofacitinib. The receptors were gathered from a human donor with alopecia areata.

This clone was counted a few times. The same CDR3 can be traced to other DNA sequences in this sample. V gene TRBV6-5 combines with J gene TRBJ2-1; no clear D. The V gene's germline CDR1 is MNHEY and CDR2 SVGAGI. This CDR3 has 11 residues. V was clipped by 2 bases and J by 8 bases, with 4 bases between them. The CDR3 loop is CASSYGYEQFF. CDR3 bases: TGTGCCAGCAGTTACGGGTATGAGCAGTTCTTC.

The J gene is TRBJ2-1, the V gene TRBV7-2; 9 nucleotides agree with TRBD2. Germline-derived CDR1 and CDR2 are SGHTA and FQGNSA. The CDR3 totals 16 residues. The V segment lost 0 bases and the J segment 5 bases; nucleotides outside the gene matches: 5. CDR3 nucleotides: TGTGCCAGCAGCTTAGCGCGGGGGGGCCCAAACAATGAGCAGTTCTTC. Its protein product is CASSLARGGPNNEQFF. The full variable domain, in which reference TRBV7-2 and TRBJ2-1 provide the parts outside the CDR3, is GAGVSQSPSNKVTEKGKDVELRCDPISGHTALYWYRQSLGQGLEFLIYFQGNSAPDKSGLPSDRFSAERTGGSVSTLTIQRTQQEDSAVYLCASSLARGGPNNEQFFGPGTRLTVL.

This chain connects TRBV6-5 to TRBJ1-5, with TRBD1 identical over 8 bases. In germline, CDR1 is MNHEY, CDR2 SVGAGI. Germline trimming cut 5 bases from V and 12 bases from J; bases unmatched to any gene: 15. CDR3 length equals 15 residues. The DNA for the CDR3 is TGTGCCAGCAGTATATCCGGGACAGGCCTTGCAGACCAGCATTTT. Encoded protein: CASSISGTGLADQHF.

The chain couples TRBV29-1 to TRBJ2-2; maybe TRBD2 (5 bases). The CDR3 covers 12 residues. V lost 3 bases to trimming and J lost 6 bases, with 8 bases between them. Germline V lookup: CDR1 SQVTM, CDR2 ANQGSEA. The CDR3 protein is CSVERVAGELFF. The CDR3 bases are TGCAGCGTTGAGCGGGTCGCCGGGGAGCTGTTTTTT.

In this sample, this clone turned up a few times. The CDR3 sequence is CASSLGGANTDTQYF. In DNA form, the CDR3 reads TGTGCCAGCAGCCTTGGCGGGGCGAACACAGATACGCAGTATTTT. This sequence joins TRBV27 and TRBJ2-3, with a tentative D call TRBD2 (6 bases). Germline lookup yields CDR1 MNHEY and CDR2 SMNVEV (reference sequence). The CDR3 is 15 residues long. V was pared by 6 bases and J by 2 bases, with 15 bases between.

The chain joins TRBV30 to TRBJ2-1, with no clear D. V dropped 2 bases and J dropped 7 bases, with 15 bases sitting between them. The germline V gene encodes CDR1 GTSNPN and CDR2 SVGIG (reference sequence). This CDR3 comprises 14 residues. The CDR3 spells CAWSPGDSSNEQFF. In DNA, the CDR3 is TGTGCCTGGAGTCCAGGCGATAGTTCTAATGAGCAGTTCTTC.

There are a few counts of this clone. The rearrangement uses TRBV29-1 and TRBJ2-5, with TRBD2 identical over 8 bases. From germline, CDR1 is SQVTM and CDR2 ANQGSEA. The CDR3 extends over 12 amino acids. V lost 4 bases, J lost 3 bases, and 1 base stayed unmatched. Written as DNA, the CDR3 is TGCAGCGTTGGGGGACTAGAAGAGACCCAGTACTTC. It encodes CSVGGLEETQYF.

The V and J genes are TRBV29-1 and TRBJ1-1; 9 bases fit TRBD1. V shed 8 bases, J shed 2 bases, and the junction held 3 bases outside the gene matches. Germline CDR1 SQVTM, CDR2 ANQGSEA. The CDR3 length is 12 residues. CDR3 sequence reads: CSHTGGNTEAFF. The CDR3 nucleotides read TGCAGCCACACAGGGGGCAACACTGAAGCTTTCTTT.

This clone was observed once. The sample has other DNA sequences that encode this CDR3 too. The rearrangement joins TRBV6-5 to TRBJ2-7; no clear D gene. Trimming shortened V by 2 bases and J by 6 bases, and 5 bases separated the two germline ends. Germline assignment: CDR1 MNHEY and CDR2 SVGAGI. This CDR3 is built from 11 residues. DNA for the CDR3: TGTGCCAGCAGTTACCTCCTCGAGCAGTACTTC. Translating gives CASSYLLEQYF.

There are a few counts of this clone. The same CDR3 is also encoded by other DNA sequences in this sample. The chain combines TRBV27 with TRBJ1-6, with D maybe TRBD1 (5 bases). Trimming removed 2 bases at V and 8 bases at J, with 7 bases between. Germline assignment: CDR1 MNHEY and CDR2 SMNVEV (reference sequence). The CDR3 is 13 amino acids. CDR3 in amino acids: CASSLQGDSPLHF. CDR3 in DNA: TGTGCCAGCAGTTTACAAGGGGATTCACCCCTCCACTTT.